This entry lists 27 T cell receptor beta chains sequenced from one sample in a study of T cell responses to AZD1222 COVID-19 vaccine. Generated by immunoSEQ multiplex PCR, the TCRdb table keeps only in-frame clones and is missing some. This table holds fewer than 150,000 clones, 85% to 90% found once. This sample comprised peripheral blood, obtained on day 0 of AZD1222 vaccination. These receptors originate from an adult in good health.

This chain uses TRBV2 with TRBJ1-4; D gene unclear. Trimming removed 4 bases at V and 4 bases at J, with 13 bases between. CDR3 length: 15 residues. Germline-derived CDR1 and CDR2 are SNHLY and FYNNEI. CDR3 amino acids: CASSVARVYNEKLFF. The CDR3 coding sequence is TGTGCCAGCAGTGTGGCACGGGTCTATAATGAAAAACTGTTTTTT.

The CDR3 sequence is CASSFGGIGDSPLHF. CDR3 DNA: TGTGCCAGCAGCTTTGGGGGGATCGGGGATTCACCCCTCCACTTT. This sequence joins TRBV5-6 and TRBJ1-6; perhaps TRBD1 as D (5 bases). The CDR3 length is 15 residues. Germline V gene data show CDR1 as SGHDT and CDR2 as YYEEEE. The V end lost 2 bases, the J end lost 8 bases, and 14 bases lay between the germline ends. Using reference TRBV5-6 and TRBJ1-6 for the parts outside the CDR3, the full variable domain is DAGVTQSPTHLIKTRGQQVTLRCSPKSGHDTVSWYQQALGQGPQFIFQYYEEEERQRGNFPDRFSGHQFPNYSSELNVNALLLGDSALYLCASSFGGIGDSPLHFGNGTRLTVT.

This chain connects TRBV6-5 to TRBJ1-2, with TRBD1 matching over 7 bases. CDR3 size: 11 residues. With V trimmed by 6 bases and J by 5 bases, 0 bases remained unmatched. Germline loops: CDR1 MNHEY, CDR2 SVGAGI. CDR3 DNA: TGTGCCAGCAGGGACAGGTATGGCTACACCTTC. It specifies CASRDRYGYTF.

In this sample, this clone turned up a few times. The chain is built from TRBV12-3 or TRBV12-4 and TRBJ1-2; a possible D gene is TRBD1 (6 bases). The CDR3 totals 13 residues. Deletions cut 2 bases from V and 7 bases from J, with 11 bases between. The DNA of the CDR3 is TGTGCCAGCAGTTTATCGACAGGTCCTGGCTACACCTTC. The encoded protein is CASSLSTGPGYTF.

The J gene is TRBJ2-7, the V gene TRBV11-3; D is unresolved. V lost 0 bases, J lost 3 bases, and 6 bases lay in between. This CDR3 contains 13 residues. The germline V gene encodes CDR1 SGHNT and CDR2 YENEEA. The CDR3 reads CASSLERNYEQYF. CDR3 nucleotides: TGTGCCAGCAGCTTAGAGAGAAACTACGAGCAGTACTTC.

This clone appeared a single time. This sequence joins TRBV6-7 and TRBJ1-1; tentative D call: TRBD1 (5 bases). TRBV6-7 is an ORF, with its function uncertain. The CDR3 consists of 15 residues. Deletions cut 8 bases from V and 7 bases from J, with 23 bases between. CDR3 region: CASGPPAGCPYEAFF. The CDR3 bases are TGTGCCAGCGGACCACCAGCAGGGTGTCCGTATGAAGCTTTCTTT.

The rearrangement uses TRBV5-4 and TRBJ2-5; unclear D gene. This CDR3 has 13 residues. V was pared by 4 bases and J by 2 bases, with 9 bases between. Germline-derived CDR1 and CDR2 are SGHNT and YYREEE (reference sequence). CDR3 in amino acids: CASSRDRQETQYF. CDR3 sequence (DNA): TGTGCCAGCAGCAGAGACCGACAAGAGACCCAGTACTTC.

As for this clone: Other DNA sequences in the same sample also yield this CDR3. Here the CDR3 DNA reads TGTGCCACCAGTGATTCAGGGTATGGCTACACCTTC. Its protein product is CATSDSGYGYTF. V usage is TRBV24-1 and J usage is TRBJ1-2; D is perhaps TRBD1 (5 bases). This CDR3 contains 12 residues. The V gene lost 2 bases and the J gene lost 5 bases, with 5 bases spanning the gap. Germline V CDR1 and CDR2: KGHDR, SFDVKD.

This chain joins TRBV18 and TRBJ2-5; D may be TRBD1 (6 bases). The ends were cut back, 3 bases at V and 1 base at J, with 9 bases in the middle. The CDR3 loop spans 14 amino acids. Germline V gene sequence: CDR1 KGHSH, CDR2 LQKENI. The CDR3 is CASSPTGFQETQYF. The CDR3 bases are TGTGCCAGCTCACCTACAGGGTTCCAAGAGACCCAGTACTTC.

The chain couples TRBV2 to TRBJ2-1; 12 positions match TRBD2. Germline V gene data show CDR1 as SNHLY and CDR2 as FYNNEI. The CDR3 consists of 17 residues. J gave up 2 bases and V 6 bases, and 8 bases lay outside the gene matches. The CDR3 protein is CASSQTTSGRTYNEQFF. CDR3 nucleotides: TGTGCCAGCAGCCAAACGACTAGCGGGAGAACCTACAATGAGCAGTTCTTC. Full variable domain (remainder filled in from reference TRBV2 and TRBJ2-1): EPEVTQTPSHQVTQMGQEVILRCVPISNHLYFYWYRQILGQKVEFLVSFYNNEISEKSEIFDDQFSVERPDGSNFTLKIRSTKLEDSAMYFCASSQTTSGRTYNEQFFGPGTRLTVL.

The V gene is TRBV4-1, the J gene TRBJ1-2; 7 bases agree with TRBD1. V dropped 8 bases and J dropped 0; count of bases not matched to a gene: 3. Germline CDR1 reads MGHRA; CDR2 reads YSYEKL. The length of the CDR3 is 13 residues. CDR3 coding DNA: TGCGCCAGCCGGGACAGCGCTAACTATGGCTACACCTTC. Translation gives CASRDSANYGYTF.

This chain links TRBV13 with TRBJ2-2; 9 nucleotides line up with TRBD1. CDR1 and CDR2 from the germline V gene are PRHDT and FYEKMQ (reference sequence). Trimming removed 6 bases from V and 1 base from J; junction bases left unmatched: 3. This CDR3 is 15 amino acids long. The CDR3 spells CASREDRGNTGELFF. CDR3 sequence (DNA): TGTGCCAGCAGGGAGGACAGGGGGAACACCGGGGAGCTGTTTTTT.

This sequence joins TRBV28 and TRBJ2-1; D is undetermined. Germline CDR1 is MDHEN and CDR2 is SYDVKM. The V end lost 5 bases, the J end lost 9 bases, and 14 bases lay between the germline ends. The CDR3 runs to 13 residues. The CDR3 spells CASSTTRSGEQFF. CDR3 sequence (DNA): TGTGCCAGCAGTACAACCCGGAGTGGTGAGCAGTTCTTC.

The chain combines TRBV30 with TRBJ1-5; D is uncertain. Germline assignment: CDR1 GTSNPN and CDR2 SVGIG (reference sequence). Trimming shortened V by 0 bases and J by 4 bases, and 7 bases separated the two germline ends. The CDR3 is made up of 13 amino acids. The CDR3 bases are TGTGCCTGGAGTGTCCTGAATAATCAGCCCCAGCATTTT. It is translated as CAWSVLNNQPQHF.

V gene TRBV7-9 combines with J gene TRBJ2-7; D remains ambiguous. From germline, CDR1 is SEHNR and CDR2 FQNEAQ (reference sequence). The CDR3 contains 14 residues. The V and J ends lost 3 bases and 5 bases respectively, with 14 bases between them. The CDR3 nucleotides are TGTGCCAGCAGCTTGGCAAAAGGGTCCCACGAGCAGTACTTC. Its protein is CASSLAKGSHEQYF.

The CDR3 DNA reads TGTGCCAGCAGTAATACAGGGGGGTATAATTCACCCCTCCACTTT. Protein product: CASSNTGGYNSPLHF. This sequence joins TRBV25-1 and TRBJ1-6; 8 positions agree with TRBD1. Trimming removed 5 bases from V and 4 bases from J; junction bases left unmatched: 4. Germline V gene sequence: CDR1 MGHDK, CDR2 SYGVNS. CDR3 length: 15 residues.

The CDR3 sequence: CASSELGGRYTDTQYF. The CDR3 DNA is TGTGCCAGCAGTGAGCTGGGCGGGCGTTACACAGATACGCAGTATTTT. V gene TRBV6-4 combines with J gene TRBJ2-3; D might be TRBD2 (5 bases). Deletions cut 3 bases from V and 2 bases from J, with 15 bases between. The CDR3 consists of 16 residues. Germline CDR1 MRHNA, CDR2 SNTAGT.

This rearrangement joins TRBV5-1 to TRBJ2-3, with D perhaps given as TRBD1 or TRBD2 (5 bases each). CDR1 SGHRS and CDR2 YFSETQ come from the germline V gene. The CDR3 contains 17 residues. The V gene lost 4 bases and the J gene lost 1 base, with 19 bases spanning the gap. The CDR3 region is CASSPGTLVRGTDTQYF. The DNA of the CDR3 is TGCGCCAGCAGCCCTGGGACCTTGGTTAGGGGCACAGATACGCAGTATTTT.

The chain's CDR3 is CASSEFAPSVSYNSPLHF. The CDR3 region has the DNA TGTGCCAGCAGTGAATTCGCGCCATCAGTCTCCTATAATTCACCCCTCCACTTT. The rearrangement links TRBV6-1 to TRBJ1-6; no definite D call. The germline CDR1 and CDR2 sequences are MNHNS and SASEGT. The CDR3 is 18 amino acids. Trimming stripped 2 bases from V and 0 bases from J, with 14 bases between.

The chain couples TRBV5-5 to TRBJ1-4; no clear D gene. Trimming pared 1 base from V and 5 bases from J, leaving 9 bases between. Germline CDR1 is SGHKS and CDR2 is YYEKEE (reference sequence). CDR3 length: 14 residues. In DNA, the CDR3 is TGTGCCAGCAGCTTGCAGGCTGGAAATGAAAAACTGTTTTTT. It is translated as CASSLQAGNEKLFF.

This clone has just one count. The chain is built from TRBV27 and TRBJ2-7; 11 bases are a match to TRBD2. Trimming at V came to 6 bases and at J to 6 bases, leaving 4 bases not matched to a gene. CDR3 length equals 13 residues. Per germline, CDR1 MNHEY and CDR2 SMNVEV (reference sequence). Written as DNA, the CDR3 is TGTGCCAGCAGCCCGGGACTAGCGGCCGAGCAGTACTTC. As protein: CASSPGLAAEQYF.

The chain joins TRBV4-2 to TRBJ1-4; a possible D gene is TRBD1 (5 bases). V was clipped by 3 bases and J by 3 bases, with 14 bases between them. Germline CDR1 and CDR2: LGHNA and YNFKEQ. The CDR3 has 16 residues. Here the CDR3 reads CASSQAPGGSNEKLFF. The CDR3 DNA sequence: TGTGCCAGCAGCCAGGCGCCGGGGGGATCTAATGAAAAACTGTTTTTT.

The chain carries TRBV28 and TRBJ1-1; perhaps TRBD1 as D (5 bases). The CDR3 has 15 amino acids. Deletions cut 6 bases from V and 1 base from J, with 15 bases between. CDR1 and CDR2 from the germline V gene are MDHEN and SYDVKM. In DNA form, the CDR3 reads TGTGCCAGCAGGACAACCGGGACCGCGAACACTGAAGCTTTCTTT. Translated, it gives CASRTTGTANTEAFF.

J is TRBJ2-2 and V is TRBV6-1; D is ambiguous. The germline V and J ends were trimmed by 4 bases and 2 bases, with 14 bases remaining between them. CDR1 and CDR2 (germline): MNHNS, SASEGT. This CDR3 is built from 16 residues. The CDR3 here is CASSADGPLNTGELFF. CDR3 in DNA: TGTGCCAGCAGTGCGGACGGACCCTTAAACACCGGGGAGCTGTTTTTT.

A few counts support this clone. The rearrangement links TRBV13 to TRBJ2-1, with 8 positions matching TRBD2. Germline V gives CDR1 PRHDT, CDR2 FYEKMQ (reference sequence). The CDR3 loop spans 16 amino acids. J gave up 0 bases and V 5 bases, and 6 bases lay outside the gene matches. DNA for the CDR3: TGTGCCAGCAGCACCCCAGCGGGGGTCTCCTACAATGAGCAGTTCTTC. It encodes CASSTPAGVSYNEQFF.

This chain joins TRBV15 and TRBJ2-1; either TRBD1 or TRBD2 may supply D (7 bases each). Trimming took off 0 bases at V and 0 bases at J, with 12 bases between the two ends. CDR1 LNHNV and CDR2 YYDKDF come from the germline V gene (reference sequence). The CDR3 contains 17 residues. Written as DNA, the CDR3 is TGTGCCACCAGCAGAGAAGGGGGCGGGAGCTCCTACAATGAGCAGTTCTTC. Its translation: CATSREGGGSSYNEQFF.

The genes are TRBV19 and TRBJ2-5; 8 bases match TRBD1. CDR3 length: 16 amino acids. J was trimmed by 5 bases and V by 1 base; bases with no gene match: 9. Germline CDR1 LNHDA, CDR2 SQIVND (reference sequence). This CDR3 reads CASSIAPQGAGETQYF. CDR3 nucleotides: TGTGCCAGTAGTATAGCGCCCCAGGGGGCCGGTGAGACCCAGTACTTC.